This T cell receptor beta chain originates from a study of cytomegalovirus exposure and HLA in healthy donors. Germline V gene data show CDR1 as GTSNPN and CDR2 as SVGIG (reference sequence). This CDR3 comprises 12 residues. V was trimmed by 2 bases and J by 4 bases, leaving 7 bases between them. Generated by immunoSEQ multiplex PCR, the TCRdb table keeps only in-frame clones and is missing some. The repertoire includes more than 100,000 clones, about 90% of them detected once, and roughly 1.4% sits in the top ten. The V and J genes are TRBV30 and TRBJ2-3; D gene uncertain. This sequence originates from a young man in good health and CMV-seronegative. The sequenced sample was PBMCs. This chain's CDR3 is CAWSQRADTQYF. CDR3 sequence (DNA): TGTGCCTGGAGTCAACGGGCAGATACGCAGTATTTT.